This T cell receptor (beta chain) was sequenced for a study of blood T cell repertoires in COVID-19. In the original analysis: Quantification of nucleated cells was approximated via reference gene primer amplification. This table comes from immunoSEQ multiplex PCR, and its TCRdb copy is limited to in-frame clones, with some not included. The V and J calls and the clone size are those of that table, but D and trimming were determined from the DNA. Here the sample spans over 200,000 clones, about nine tenths being singletons. The V gene's germline CDR1 is SGHAT and CDR2 FQNNGV. V dropped 6 bases and J dropped 3; count of bases not matched to a gene: 8. This CDR3 is 15 amino acids long.

The sequenced material came from PBMCs or T cells enriched from blood (not recorded which). The chain links TRBV11-2 to TRBJ2-7; 10 nucleotides match TRBD2. This clonotype was obtained from a woman aged 45-65 years in a cohort exposed to, infected with or recovered from COVID-19 (not recorded which). The CDR3 spells CASRQRTSGFYEQYF. CDR3 nucleotides: TGTGCCAGCAGACAGAGGACTAGCGGCTTCTACGAGCAGTACTTC.